This TCR beta chain was identified during a study of blood T cells in healthy people across ages. Study-wide context: Template-switching capture recovered about one barcoded beta molecule per two T cells. Study-level points and caveats: Older age coincided with a roughly linear decline in TCR beta diversity per million T cells.

As for this clonotype: Its antigen remains unknown.

Primed by a sample-barcoded 5' primer and a J-beta primer mix, a second PCR proceeded for roughly 6 to 12 cycles. TCRdb reanalysed the 5' RACE reads using MiXCR and keeps one entry per CDR3 protein. The sample carries more than 1.4 million distinct CDR3 sequences, 40% to 50% recorded once. The V and J ends lost 1 base and 11 bases respectively, with 15 bases between them. The CDR3 is 13 amino acids. Germline V CDR1 and CDR2: SGHDT, YYEEEE. Input material: blood. This TCR was recovered from a woman younger than 35 in good health. This sequence joins TRBV5-6 and TRBJ2-5, with D perhaps being TRBD1 or TRBD2 (5 bases each). The CDR3 nucleotides read TGTGCCAGCAGCTTGATCTACGTGGGGGAGCAGTACTTC. Its translation: CASSLIYVGEQYF.